One and the same sample provided the 27 T cell receptor beta chains below, sequenced in a study of Ad26.COV2.S vaccination and SARS-CoV-2 variants. Treatment in this sample: roughly 19 received Ad26.COV2.S at low or high dose, single or two shots; five or six received placebo; per-sample allocation not given. Material that was analyzed had been drawn on day 63 after the first vaccine or placebo injection. Assay: immunoSEQ multiplex PCR; the TCRdb copy retains only in-frame clones and omits some. Of some 410,000 clones listed, about 90% are singletons. Sequencing was performed on peripheral blood, taken in a trial of Ad26.COV2.S vaccine versus placebo. These TCRs come from a person between 18 and 59 years old who received the Ad26.COV2.S COVID-19 vaccine or a placebo.

The rearrangement joins TRBV4-1 to TRBJ2-2; 8 nucleotides agree with TRBD2. Trimming cost V 2 bases and J 6 bases; bases outside gene matches: 5. Per the germline V gene, CDR1 is MGHRA and CDR2 is YSYEKL. CDR3 length: 15 amino acids. The CDR3 DNA follows: TGCGCCAGCAGCCAACGGGAGGGACTCGCCGGGGAGCTGTTTTTT. Translation: CASSQREGLAGELFF.

The CDR3 DNA reads TGTGCCAGCAGCGTCGGGGGGGACTCCTACAATGAGCAGTTCTTC. Encoded protein: CASSVGGDSYNEQFF. The V call is TRBV7-2, the J call TRBJ2-1; 8 nucleotides agree with TRBD2. After removal of 5 bases from V and 0 bases from J, the junction contained 3 bases not matched to a gene. The CDR3 loop spans 15 amino acids. Germline V gene lookup returns CDR1 SGHTA and CDR2 FQGNSA. The full variable domain, with the rest looked up from reference TRBV7-2 and TRBJ2-1, is GAGVSQSPSNKVTEKGKDVELRCDPISGHTALYWYRQSLGQGLEFLIYFQGNSAPDKSGLPSDRFSAERTGGSVSTLTIQRTQQEDSAVYLCASSVGGDSYNEQFFGPGTRLTVL.

The chain joins TRBV30 to TRBJ1-4, with TRBD1 as a possible D gene (6 bases). V lost 1 base, J lost 5 bases, and 14 bases lay in between. Germline V gene sequence: CDR1 GTSNPN, CDR2 SVGIG (reference sequence). This CDR3 comprises 15 residues. CDR3 bases: TGTGCCTGGAGTGACGGACAGCCGGTAAATGAAAAACTGTTTTTT. It specifies CAWSDGQPVNEKLFF.

The rearrangement links TRBV5-1 to TRBJ2-7; no clear D. V lost 2 bases and J lost 1, with 10 bases in between. The germline V gene has CDR1 SGHRS and CDR2 YFSETQ. The CDR3 consists of 14 residues. The CDR3 loop is CASSLGRISYEQYF. CDR3 sequence (DNA): TGCGCCAGCAGCTTAGGCAGGATTTCCTACGAGCAGTACTTC.

J is TRBJ2-5 and V is TRBV7-9; TRBD2 matches 11 bases. The CDR3 sequence is 17 residues long. Per germline, CDR1 SEHNR and CDR2 FQNEAQ (reference sequence). V was clipped by 5 bases and J by 5 bases; unmatched bases: 13. The CDR3 loop is CASSRELLAGALETQYF. DNA for the CDR3: TGTGCCAGCAGCCGGGAGTTACTAGCGGGGGCCTTGGAGACCCAGTACTTC.

V gene TRBV28 combines with J gene TRBJ1-1; no reliable D call. CDR3 length equals 14 residues. V lost 3 bases, J lost 5 bases, and 13 bases lay in between. CDR1 and CDR2 from the germline V gene are MDHEN and SYDVKM. DNA for the CDR3: TGTGCCAGCAGTTTCCGGGGAGTAAGGACTGAAGCTTTCTTT. It codes for CASSFRGVRTEAFF.

This clone was recorded once. The chain has TRBV6-5 and TRBJ2-7; D possibly corresponds to TRBD2 (5 bases). Trimming cost V 6 bases and J 3 bases, with 15 bases left between them. Germline values: CDR1 MNHEY, CDR2 SVGAGI. This CDR3 comprises 14 residues. CDR3 nucleotides: TGTGCCAGCAGGCAACCGGGAAACAACTACGAGCAGTACTTC. Translating it yields CASRQPGNNYEQYF.

The chain couples TRBV10-3 to TRBJ1-2; 11 positions match TRBD1. Germline V gene sequence: CDR1 ENHRY, CDR2 SYGVKD. The CDR3 spans 13 residues. V gave up 7 bases and J gave up 9 bases; unmatched junction bases: 7. The CDR3 spells CAIIRDRGERYTF. CDR3 DNA: TGTGCCATCATTAGGGACAGGGGGGAACGCTACACCTTC.

The V gene is TRBV4-3, the J gene TRBJ2-7, with D unresolved. Trimming stripped 4 bases from V and 4 bases from J, with 14 bases between. CDR1 is LGHNA, CDR2 YSLEER, per germline. CDR3 length: 14 amino acids. The CDR3 DNA sequence: TGCGCCAGCAGCCCCTATTACCCCCAATACGAGCAGTACTTC. Translated, it gives CASSPYYPQYEQYF.

Notes on this clone: The germline gene is not matched at one end of the junction; a read error may be the cause. The genes are TRBV11-2 and TRBJ2-7; D remains ambiguous. The CDR3 sequence is 13 residues long. Germline loops: CDR1 SGHAT, CDR2 FQNNGV. As DNA, the CDR3 is TGTGTCAGCAGCCCGCCAAGCTCCTACGAGCAGTACTTC. This encodes CVSSPPSSYEQYF.

The chain has TRBV12-3 or TRBV12-4 and TRBJ1-1; the match to TRBD1 covers 9 bases. The CDR3 is 13 residues long. V was pared by 7 bases and J by 5 bases, with 5 bases of the junction left unmatched. This chain's CDR3 is CASIGQGRTEAFF. CDR3 coding DNA: TGTGCCAGCATCGGACAGGGGAGAACTGAAGCTTTCTTT.

This chain uses TRBV5-5 with TRBJ1-2; D call uncertain. CDR1 SGHKS and CDR2 YYEKEE come from the germline V gene (reference sequence). The CDR3 is made up of 15 amino acids. The V end was cut by 4 bases, the J end by 6 bases, with 19 bases between. The CDR3 bases are TGTGCCAGCAGCCCGTACGGACCACCCAACGATGGCTACACCTTC. This encodes CASSPYGPPNDGYTF.

This chain uses TRBV28 with TRBJ2-1; possibly TRBD2 for D (6 bases). This CDR3 comprises 17 residues. The V end lost 2 bases, the J end lost 6 bases, and 20 bases lay between the germline ends. The germline V gene has CDR1 MDHEN and CDR2 SYDVKM. Here the CDR3 reads CASSLPLGLLLGNEQFF. DNA of the CDR3: TGTGCCAGCAGTTTACCCCTGGGACTCCTTTTGGGCAATGAGCAGTTCTTC.

The chain couples TRBV7-9 to TRBJ2-7, with D perhaps matching TRBD1 (6 bases). The V end lost 3 bases, the J end lost 2 bases, and 14 bases lay between the germline ends. This CDR3 has 15 amino acids. The germline V gene encodes CDR1 SEHNR and CDR2 FQNEAQ (reference sequence). For the CDR3, the DNA is TGTGCCAGCAGCTTCCCAGGGGAGCGCCCCTACGAGCAGTACTTC. It encodes CASSFPGERPYEQYF.

The J gene is TRBJ1-5, the V gene TRBV4-3; 9 positions match TRBD1. Germline V lookup: CDR1 LGHNA, CDR2 YSLEER. The CDR3 is made up of 19 amino acids. V was clipped by 3 bases and J by 2 bases; unmatched bases: 14. The CDR3 bases are TGCGCCAGCAGCCACGTGCATAACAGGGGGCTCATACGCAATCAGCCCCAGCATTTT. Protein sequence: CASSHVHNRGLIRNQPQHF.

V is TRBV28 and J is TRBJ2-7; 9 positions agree with TRBD1. Germline V gene lookup returns CDR1 MDHEN and CDR2 SYDVKM. V trimming: 3 bases; J trimming: 6 bases; junction bases outside the gene matches: 9. The CDR3 contains 15 residues. The CDR3 region has the DNA TGTGCCAGCAGTTTGACCGGGACAGGGAGTTTCGAGCAGTACTTC. Protein sequence: CASSLTGTGSFEQYF.

The chain is built from TRBV19 and TRBJ1-4; the D gene is possibly TRBD1 (5 bases). Germline CDR1 is LNHDA and CDR2 is SQIVND (reference sequence). The CDR3 is 14 amino acids. Trimming cost V 7 bases and J 6 bases, with 15 bases left between them. The CDR3 loop reads CASTEDRWDEKLFF. CDR3 nucleotides: TGTGCCAGTACCGAAGACAGATGGGATGAAAAACTGTTTTTT.

This chain links TRBV2 with TRBJ2-5; 10 bases are a match to TRBD2. V lost 3 bases, J lost 1 base, and 14 bases stayed unmatched. The germline V gene has CDR1 SNHLY and CDR2 FYNNEI. The CDR3 consists of 19 residues. The CDR3 region is CASSEVRLAGEGLQETQYF. CDR3 bases: TGTGCCAGCAGTGAGGTTCGGCTAGCGGGGGAGGGGCTCCAAGAGACCCAGTACTTC.

V gene TRBV20-1 combines with J gene TRBJ2-1; either TRBD1 or TRBD2 may fit D (5 bases each). This CDR3 region has 11 residues. The ends were cut back, 3 bases at V and 7 bases at J, with 7 bases in the middle. The germline V gene has CDR1 DFQATT and CDR2 SNEGSKA (reference sequence). In DNA form, the CDR3 reads TGCAGTGCTAGCAGGGAGAATGAGCAGTTCTTC. Amino acids: CSASRENEQFF.

The CDR3 spells CASSLSGSGNTIYF. CDR3 coding DNA: TGTGCCAGCAGCCTCTCCGGCTCTGGAAACACCATATATTTT. V gene TRBV19 combines with J gene TRBJ1-3, with D uncertain. CDR3 length: 14 amino acids. The germline V and J ends were trimmed by 9 bases and 0 bases, with 12 bases remaining between them. CDR1 is LNHDA, CDR2 SQIVND, per germline (reference sequence).

The CDR3 DNA sequence: TGCAGCGTTGAAGCCCCCCAGGGTAGAGGCTACACCTTC. The encoded protein is CSVEAPQGRGYTF. The chain combines TRBV29-1 with TRBJ1-2, with a possible D match to TRBD1 (5 bases). This CDR3 is built from 13 residues. V dropped 1 base and J dropped 8 bases, with 14 bases sitting between them. Germline CDR1 SQVTM, CDR2 ANQGSEA.

The V call is TRBV7-2, the J call TRBJ2-1; 8 bases map to TRBD2. The CDR3 runs to 14 residues. V was clipped by 7 bases and J by 5 bases; unmatched bases: 7. From germline, CDR1 is SGHTA and CDR2 FQGNSA. CDR3 bases: TGTGCCAGCAACCCCGGGGGGGTCGACAATGAGCAGTTCTTC. Translation: CASNPGGVDNEQFF. The whole variable domain, remainder taken from reference TRBV7-2 and TRBJ2-1, is GAGVSQSPSNKVTEKGKDVELRCDPISGHTALYWYRQSLGQGLEFLIYFQGNSAPDKSGLPSDRFSAERTGGSVSTLTIQRTQQEDSAVYLCASNPGGVDNEQFFGPGTRLTVL.

The rearrangement links TRBV5-1 to TRBJ1-1; D remains ambiguous. Germline V gene sequence: CDR1 SGHRS, CDR2 YFSETQ. This CDR3 has 14 amino acids. V was clipped by 1 base and J by 2 bases, with 9 bases between them. The CDR3 region is CASSLIGRNTEAFF. The CDR3, as DNA: TGCGCCAGCAGCTTGATCGGCCGTAACACTGAAGCTTTCTTT.

The chain uses TRBV5-1 and TRBJ2-7, with TRBD2 matching 10 bases. V gave up 4 bases and J gave up 6 bases; unmatched junction bases: 10. The CDR3 runs 15 residues. Germline V gene sequence: CDR1 SGHRS, CDR2 YFSETQ. The CDR3 DNA follows: TGCGCCAGCAGCAACGGACTAGCGGCGCCGCGCGAGCAGTACTTC. This gives the protein CASSNGLAAPREQYF.

The rearrangement links TRBV19 to TRBJ2-7; D possibly corresponds to TRBD1 (5 bases). Germline V gene data show CDR1 as LNHDA and CDR2 as SQIVND (reference sequence). The CDR3 has 14 residues. V was cut by 3 bases and J by 2 bases, with 11 bases left in between. The CDR3 sequence: CASSIARDAYEQYF. The CDR3 DNA sequence: TGTGCCAGTAGTATTGCCAGGGATGCCTACGAGCAGTACTTC. Supplemented by reference TRBV19 and TRBJ2-7, the full variable domain reads DGGITQSPKYLFRKEGQNVTLSCEQNLNHDAMYWYRQDPGQGLRLIYYSQIVNDFQKGDIAEGYSVSREKKESFPLTVTSAQKNPTAFYLCASSIARDAYEQYFGPGTRLTVT.

The rearrangement links TRBV30 to TRBJ1-1; D may be TRBD1 (6 bases). V was pared by 0 bases and J by 6 bases, with 17 bases between. CDR3 length: 15 amino acids. Germline V gene data show CDR1 as GTSNPN and CDR2 as SVGIG (reference sequence). CDR3 in amino acids: CAWSVLPQGLPEAFF. The CDR3 DNA is TGTGCCTGGAGTGTACTCCCTCAGGGGCTCCCTGAAGCTTTCTTT. Variable domain in full (rest from reference TRBV30 and TRBJ1-1): SQTIHQWPATLVQPVGSPLSLECTVEGTSNPNLYWYRQAAGRGLQLLFYSVGIGQISSEVPQNLSASRPQDRQFILSSKKLLLSDSGFYLCAWSVLPQGLPEAFFGQGTRLTVV.

The chain employs TRBV6-6 and TRBJ2-7; the match to TRBD1 covers 10 bases. The CDR3 covers 13 residues. Per the germline V gene, CDR1 is MNHNY and CDR2 is SVGAGI (reference sequence). The trim removed 4 bases at V and 3 bases at J, leaving 0 bases unmatched. CDR3: CASSWDRGYEQYF. The CDR3 DNA sequence: TGTGCCAGCAGTTGGGACAGGGGCTACGAGCAGTACTTC.